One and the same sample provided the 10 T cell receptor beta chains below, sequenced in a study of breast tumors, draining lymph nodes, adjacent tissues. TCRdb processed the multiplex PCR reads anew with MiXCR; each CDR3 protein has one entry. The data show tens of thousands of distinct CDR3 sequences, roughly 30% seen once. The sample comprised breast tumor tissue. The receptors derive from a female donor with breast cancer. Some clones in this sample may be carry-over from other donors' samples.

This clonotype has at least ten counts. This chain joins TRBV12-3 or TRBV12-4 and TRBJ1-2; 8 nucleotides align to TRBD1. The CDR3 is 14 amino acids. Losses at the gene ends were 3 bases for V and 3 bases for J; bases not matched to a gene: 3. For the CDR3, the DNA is TGTGCCAGCAGTTTGACAGGGGCGTACTATGGCTACACCTTC. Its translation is CASSLTGAYYGYTF.

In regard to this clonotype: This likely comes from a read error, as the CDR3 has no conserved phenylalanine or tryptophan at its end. The CDR3 here is CTSSVGLAGVEQFI. CDR3 nucleotides: TGTACCAGCAGCGTTGGACTAGCGGGAGTTGAGCAGTTCATC. This chain uses TRBV7-6 with TRBJ2-1, with TRBD2 matching over 13 bases. Germline-derived CDR1 and CDR2 are SGHVS and FNYEAQ. This CDR3 is built from 14 residues.

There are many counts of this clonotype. In DNA, the CDR3 is TGTGCCAGCAAATATCGGGACAGATATGGCTACACCTTC. This gives the protein CASKYRDRYGYTF. The chain is built from TRBV28 and TRBJ1-2, with TRBD1 matching 7 bases. The CDR3 covers 13 residues. The germline gives CDR1 MDHEN, CDR2 SYDVKM. The junction had 7 bases not matched to a gene; V was cut back by 7 bases and J by 5 bases.

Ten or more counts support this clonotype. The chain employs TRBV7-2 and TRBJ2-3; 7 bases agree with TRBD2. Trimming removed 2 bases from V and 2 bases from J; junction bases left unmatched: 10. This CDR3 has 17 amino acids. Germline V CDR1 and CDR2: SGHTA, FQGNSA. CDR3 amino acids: CASSLLELGGATDTQYF. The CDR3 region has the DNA TGTGCCAGCAGCTTATTGGAGTTGGGAGGGGCCACAGATACGCAGTATTTT.

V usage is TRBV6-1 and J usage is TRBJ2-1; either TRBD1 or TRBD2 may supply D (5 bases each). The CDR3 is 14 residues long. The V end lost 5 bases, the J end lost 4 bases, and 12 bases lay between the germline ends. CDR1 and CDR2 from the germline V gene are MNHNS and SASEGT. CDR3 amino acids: CASSHGTGYNEQFF. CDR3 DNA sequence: TGTGCCAGCAGTCATGGGACCGGATACAATGAGCAGTTCTTC.

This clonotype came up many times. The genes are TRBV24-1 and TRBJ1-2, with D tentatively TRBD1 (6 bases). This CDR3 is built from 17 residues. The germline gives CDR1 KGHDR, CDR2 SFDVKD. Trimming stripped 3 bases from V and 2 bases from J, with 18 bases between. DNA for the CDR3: TGTGCCACCAGTGATGCGGGCAGGGGAGGATGGAACTATGGCTACACCTTC. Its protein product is CATSDAGRGGWNYGYTF.

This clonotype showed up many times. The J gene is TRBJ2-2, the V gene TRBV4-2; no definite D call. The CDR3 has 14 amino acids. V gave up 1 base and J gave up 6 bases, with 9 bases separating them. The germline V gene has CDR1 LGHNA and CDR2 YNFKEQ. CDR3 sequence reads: CASSQAQVPGELFF. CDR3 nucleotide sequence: TGTGCCAGCAGCCAAGCCCAGGTTCCCGGGGAGCTGTTTTTT.

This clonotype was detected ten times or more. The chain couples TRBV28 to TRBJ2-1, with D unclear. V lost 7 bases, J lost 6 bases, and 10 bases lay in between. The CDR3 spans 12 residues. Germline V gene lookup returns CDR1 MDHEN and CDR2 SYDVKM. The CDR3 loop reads CASTLAGNEQFF. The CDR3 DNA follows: TGTGCCAGCACGTTAGCCGGCAATGAGCAGTTCTTC.

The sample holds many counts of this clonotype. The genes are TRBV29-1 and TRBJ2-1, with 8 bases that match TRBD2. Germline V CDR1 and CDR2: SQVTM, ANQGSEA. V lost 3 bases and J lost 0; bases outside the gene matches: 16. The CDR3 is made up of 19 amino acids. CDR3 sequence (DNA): TGCAGCGTTGACTTAGGCGAAGTACTAGCGGTCTTCTCCTACAATGAGCAGTTCTTC. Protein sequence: CSVDLGEVLAVFSYNEQFF.

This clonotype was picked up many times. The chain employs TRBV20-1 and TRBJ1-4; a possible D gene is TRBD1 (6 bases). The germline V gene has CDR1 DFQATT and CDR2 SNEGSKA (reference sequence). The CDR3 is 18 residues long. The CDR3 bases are TGCACCTTCCCGCCACCAGCGGACAGTGGAATCTCTTGGGAAAAACTGTTTTTT. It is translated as CTFPPPADSGISWEKLFF.